The 2 T cell receptor beta chains given below trace back to one sample, sequenced in a study of metastatic and nonmetastatic thyroid tumors. TCRdb re-called the PCR reads via MiXCR. The sample contains some 16,000 clones, 24% of which appear only once. No patient received treatment before thyroid surgery. Sequenced material: tumor tissue. The receptor source for this set is a female donor with papillary thyroid cancer or a benign thyroid nodule (not recorded which). Some clones in this sample may be carry-over from other donors' samples.

This clone was observed many times. The J gene is TRBJ1-5, the V gene TRBV6-1, with D perhaps TRBD1 (5 bases). This CDR3 is 13 amino acids long. Trimming took 7 bases from V and 3 from J, leaving 10 bases between them. The germline gives CDR1 MNHNS, CDR2 SASEGT. The CDR3 coding sequence is TGTGCCAGCACCCCGGGGCTCAATCAGCCCCAGCATTTT. It specifies CASTPGLNQPQHF.

This clone was picked up many times. The gene calls are TRBV19 and TRBJ1-1, with 8 bases that match TRBD1. Per the germline V gene, CDR1 is LNHDA and CDR2 is SQIVND (reference sequence). The CDR3 covers 14 residues. Trimming removed 4 bases from V and 5 bases from J; junction bases left unmatched: 6. The DNA for the CDR3 is TGTGCCAGTAGTACACAGGGGGTAGGGACTGAAGCTTTCTTT. Translation: CASSTQGVGTEAFF.